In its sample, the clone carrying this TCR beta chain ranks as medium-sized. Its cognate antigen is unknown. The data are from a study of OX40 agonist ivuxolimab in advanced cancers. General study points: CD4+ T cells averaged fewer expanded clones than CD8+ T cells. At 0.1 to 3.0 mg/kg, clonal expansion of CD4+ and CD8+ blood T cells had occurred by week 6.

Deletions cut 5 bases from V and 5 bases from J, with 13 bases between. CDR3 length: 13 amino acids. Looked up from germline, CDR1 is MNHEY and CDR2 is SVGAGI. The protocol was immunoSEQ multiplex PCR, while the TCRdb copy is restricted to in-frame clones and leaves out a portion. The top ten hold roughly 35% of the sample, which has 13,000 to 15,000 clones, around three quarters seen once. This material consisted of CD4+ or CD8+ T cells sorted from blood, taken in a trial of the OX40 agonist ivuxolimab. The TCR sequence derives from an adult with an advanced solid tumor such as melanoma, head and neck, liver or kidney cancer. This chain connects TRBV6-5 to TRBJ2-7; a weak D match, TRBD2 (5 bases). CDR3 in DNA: TGTGCCAGCAGTCTCCCTAGCAGGAACGAGCAGTACTTC. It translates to CASSLPSRNEQYF.